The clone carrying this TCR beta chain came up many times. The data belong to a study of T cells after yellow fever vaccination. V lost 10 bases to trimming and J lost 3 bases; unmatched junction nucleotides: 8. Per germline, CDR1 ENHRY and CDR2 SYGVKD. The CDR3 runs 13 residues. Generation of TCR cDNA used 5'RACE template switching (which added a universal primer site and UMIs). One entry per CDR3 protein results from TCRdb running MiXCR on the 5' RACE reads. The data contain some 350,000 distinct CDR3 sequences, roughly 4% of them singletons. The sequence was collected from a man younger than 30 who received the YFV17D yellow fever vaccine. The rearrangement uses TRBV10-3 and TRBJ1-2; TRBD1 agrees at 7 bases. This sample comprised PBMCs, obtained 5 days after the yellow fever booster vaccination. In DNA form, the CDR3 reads TGTGCCAGTGGGAGGGGGCTCGACTATGGCTACACCTTC. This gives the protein CASGRGLDYGYTF.